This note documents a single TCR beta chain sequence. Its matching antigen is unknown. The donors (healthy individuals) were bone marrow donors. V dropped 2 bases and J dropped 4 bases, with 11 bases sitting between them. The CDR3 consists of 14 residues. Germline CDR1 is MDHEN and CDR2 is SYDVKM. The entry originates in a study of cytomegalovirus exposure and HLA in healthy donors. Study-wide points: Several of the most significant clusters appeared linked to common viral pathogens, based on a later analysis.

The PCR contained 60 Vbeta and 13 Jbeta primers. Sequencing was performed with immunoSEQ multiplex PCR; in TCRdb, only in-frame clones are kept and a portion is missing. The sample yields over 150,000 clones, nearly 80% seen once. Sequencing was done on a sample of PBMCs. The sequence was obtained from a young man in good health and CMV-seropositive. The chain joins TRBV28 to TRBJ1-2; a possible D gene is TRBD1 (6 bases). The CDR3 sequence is CASSLTRGSYGYTF. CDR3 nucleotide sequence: TGTGCCAGCAGTTTAACCAGGGGAAGCTATGGCTACACCTTC.